Reported below is one T cell receptor (beta chain). This clonotype was observed many times. What antigen it recognizes has not been identified. Within one base of it there is no much larger clone, and no base qualities were kept. The data originate from a study of T cells in Graves' hyperthyroidism and ophthalmopathy (dated by TCRdb to between 2019 and 2020). About the investigation overall: Peripheral blood samples were taken at the time of initial diagnosis, prior to any treatment. The 95 to 100 discovery patients were divided at random into training and test sets in a 7:3 ratio. According to the paper, TCR Vbeta CDR3 sequencing was carried out on around 140 peripheral blood samples, which came from over 40 ophthalmopathy, 75 to 80 hyperthyroidism and approximately 17 progressor patients. After sampling, hyperthyroidism patients received methimazole starting at 30 mg daily, and ophthalmopathy patients received high-dose intravenous methylprednisolone. Whether ophthalmopathy could be predicted prospectively was tested in an independent validation cohort made up of fewer than 20 hyperthyroidism patients plus 17 patients who later progressed to ophthalmopathy. In addition, the study compared T-cell repertoires in thyroid tissue and in blood from six Graves' hyperthyroidism patients. To identify distinguishing TCR V-J signatures, a discovery cohort of about 95 patients was used, comprising some 43 with Graves' ophthalmopathy and around 60 with stable Graves' hyperthyroidism. Broader findings and caveats from the paper: In validation, progression to ophthalmopathy was predicted by the model with 70.59% sensitivity and just over 72% specificity, a median of approximately 6.5 months before onset. Sample size was not statistically predetermined, and investigators were not blinded to group allocation. In cross-validation, a model built on a 13 V-J signature told ophthalmopathy apart from stable hyperthyroidism with approximately 90% sensitivity and 81% to 82% specificity, and in testing the same model reached 80%/75%. Most expanded thyroid clonotypes (frequency above 0.001) were also found in blood, which suggests that blood repertoires may mirror thyroid immune responses.

The TCR beta CDR3 regions were amplified from RNA transcripts. The TCR CDR3 was subjected to a first round of RT-PCR using the HTBI primer set and the Qiagen OneStep RT-PCR kit. The libraries were constructed in a second round of multiplex PCR and then size-selected and purified. Libraries were sequenced paired-end with 100 bp reads on an Illumina HiSeq2000. The authors' analysis ran thus. SOAPnuke was used to process the raw data, throwing out any read that contained adapters or uncalled bases, had a mean Phred below 15, or lacked an exact constant-primer or identifier match. High-quality paired reads were merged with COPE v1.2.5, and unique nucleotide sequences were defined as clonotypes. Clonotypes were aligned to IMGT TRBV, TRBD and TRBJ reference segments using MiTCR v1.1. Analysis was restricted to V-J combinations with a frequency above 0.0001, which covered 99.2% of repertoires. The TCS score was defined as F50 (clonal expansion) divided by E x V (chaos), with BLOSUM62-based TCRdist calculated between CDR3 peptides within each V-J. Welch's t-statistics and random forest reduced some 510 V-J features to 10 to 15, which were used in a naive Bayes classifier (R e1071). TCRdb redid the processing of the public reads, applying fastp at Q25 and MiXCR, and retained in-frame beta chains. Records with the same CDR3 protein are collapsed into one entry carrying the most frequent genes and DNA. The V and J calls and clone size come from TCRdb's table, not from the authors' own analysis. The sample yields approximately 530,000 distinct CDR3 sequences; just under 20% were counted once. Jointly, the top ten make up 40% to 50% of the sample.

Ophthalmopathy patients had moderately to severely active disease, with a Clinical Activity Score of 3 or more, a NOSPECS grade of 4 or more, and a disease duration of less than 3 months. Patients with uncontrolled infections, other autoimmune diseases, pregnancy or lactation were excluded. Diagnoses were established on the basis of clinical symptoms, serum thyroxine and TRAb, thyroid ultrasound, and orbital computed tomography. Ficoll-Paque density gradient centrifugation was used to isolate PBMCs from about 9.4 ml of fresh peripheral blood. Total RNA was extracted using Trizol reagent, and RNA quality was assessed on an Agilent 2100 Bioanalyzer. Input material: blood. The clonotype was recovered from a man between 35 and 55 years old with Graves' ophthalmopathy.

CDR3 loop: CASNSFRGANTDTQYF. In nucleotide form, the sequence is TGTGCCAGCAACTCCTTCCGGGGGGCCAACACAGATACGCAGTATTTT. Recombination connected TRBV7-9 to TRBJ2-3, with a tentative D gene TRBD2 over 7 matching bases. Trimming takes 7 bases from V and 2 bases from J, and the germline ends sit 19 bases apart. There are 16 amino acids in the CDR3, from cysteine to phenylalanine inclusive. The kept DNA is CDR3 alone, 48 bases in frame from the first base. CDR1 and CDR2, looked up from the germline V gene (reference sequence), are SEHNR and FQNEAQ. With all but the CDR3 taken from the reference TRBV7-9 and TRBJ2-3 genes, the full variable domain is: DTGVSQNPRHKITKRGQNVTFRCDPISEHNRLYWYRQTLGQGPEFLTYFQNEAQLEKSRLLSDRFSAERPKGSFSTLEIQRTEQGDSAMYLCASNSFRGANTDTQYFGPGTRLTVL.